This T cell receptor (beta chain) is from a study of Graves' ophthalmopathy and Graves' hyperthyroidism. For the study at large: Ophthalmopathy not arising within 18 months of follow-up defined hyperthyroidism as stable.

In germline, CDR1 is MNHNS, CDR2 SASEGT. V lost 1 base, J lost 1 base, and 13 bases stayed unmatched. CDR3 length: 20 amino acids. CDR3 regions of TCR beta were amplified from RNA transcripts. First-round RT-PCR employed HTBI primers, with a second-round multiplex PCR after it. TCRdb reprocessed the multiplex PCR reads with MiXCR, giving one entry per CDR3 protein. This table has around 1.1 million distinct CDR3 sequences, less than 45% appearing once. This rearrangement joins TRBV6-1 to TRBJ2-6, with 7 bases matching TRBD2. This sequence originates from an adult man with Graves' hyperthyroidism. The sample comprised peripheral blood or thyroid tissue (not recorded which). The CDR3 is CASSEGLAGSVRSGANVLTF. For the CDR3, the DNA is TGTGCCAGCAGTGAAGGCTTAGCGGGTTCGGTTCGTTCTGGGGCCAACGTCCTGACTTTC.